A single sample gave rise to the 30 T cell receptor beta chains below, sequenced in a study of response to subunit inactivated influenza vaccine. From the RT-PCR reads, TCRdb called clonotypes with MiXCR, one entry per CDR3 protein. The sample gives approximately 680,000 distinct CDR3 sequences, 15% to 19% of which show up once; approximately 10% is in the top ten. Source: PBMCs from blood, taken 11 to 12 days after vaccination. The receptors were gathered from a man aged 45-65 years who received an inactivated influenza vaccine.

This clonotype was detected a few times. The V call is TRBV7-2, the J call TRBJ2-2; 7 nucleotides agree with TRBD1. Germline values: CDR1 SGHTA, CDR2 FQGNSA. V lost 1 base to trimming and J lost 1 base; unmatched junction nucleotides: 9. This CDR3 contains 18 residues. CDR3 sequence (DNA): TGTGCCAGCAGCTTAGGGCCAGGGGGTTGGGGGAACACCGGGGAGCTGTTTTTT. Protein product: CASSLGPGGWGNTGELFF. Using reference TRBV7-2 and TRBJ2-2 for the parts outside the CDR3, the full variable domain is GAGVSQSPSNKVTEKGKDVELRCDPISGHTALYWYRQSLGQGLEFLIYFQGNSAPDKSGLPSDRFSAERTGGSVSTLTIQRTQQEDSAVYLCASSLGPGGWGNTGELFFGEGSRLTVL.

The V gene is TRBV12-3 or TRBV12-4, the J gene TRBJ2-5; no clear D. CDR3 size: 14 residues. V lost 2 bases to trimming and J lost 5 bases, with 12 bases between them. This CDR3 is CASSLRSTGETQYF. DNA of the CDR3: TGTGCCAGCAGTTTAAGGTCTACCGGGGAGACCCAGTACTTC.

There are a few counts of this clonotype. The CDR3 reads CASSLAFSSRELFF. In DNA, the CDR3 is TGTGCCAGCAGTTTAGCGTTTAGCAGCAGGGAGCTGTTTTTT. The chain joins TRBV12-3 or TRBV12-4 to TRBJ2-2; D gene uncertain. Between the trimmed V and J ends, which lost 0 bases and 9 bases, there was a span of 11 bases. The CDR3 spans 14 residues.

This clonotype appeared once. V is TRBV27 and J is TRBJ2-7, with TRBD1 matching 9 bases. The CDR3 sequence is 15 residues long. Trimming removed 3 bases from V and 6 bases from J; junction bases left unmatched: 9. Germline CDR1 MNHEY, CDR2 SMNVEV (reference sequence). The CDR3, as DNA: TGTGCCAGCAGTTTTCGCCGGGACAGGGTGGGCGAGCAGTACTTC. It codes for CASSFRRDRVGEQYF.

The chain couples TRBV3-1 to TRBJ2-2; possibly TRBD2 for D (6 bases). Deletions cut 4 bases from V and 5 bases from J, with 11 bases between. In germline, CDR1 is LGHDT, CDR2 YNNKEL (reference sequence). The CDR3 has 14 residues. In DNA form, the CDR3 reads TGTGCCAGCAGCCGGGGGGTCCTAACCGGGGAGCTGTTTTTT. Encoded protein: CASSRGVLTGELFF.

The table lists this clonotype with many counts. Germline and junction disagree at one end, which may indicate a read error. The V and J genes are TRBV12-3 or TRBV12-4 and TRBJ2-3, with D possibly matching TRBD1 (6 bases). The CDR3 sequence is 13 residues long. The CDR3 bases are TGCGCCAGCAGCTTGGGGACAACAGATACGCAGTATTTT. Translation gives CASSLGTTDTQYF.

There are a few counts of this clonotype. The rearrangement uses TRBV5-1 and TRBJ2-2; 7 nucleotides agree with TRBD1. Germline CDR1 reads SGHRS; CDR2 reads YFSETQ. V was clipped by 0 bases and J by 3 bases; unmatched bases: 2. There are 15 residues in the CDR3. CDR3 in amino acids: CASSLDRGHTGELFF. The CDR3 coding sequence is TGCGCCAGCAGCTTGGACAGGGGTCACACCGGGGAGCTGTTTTTT.

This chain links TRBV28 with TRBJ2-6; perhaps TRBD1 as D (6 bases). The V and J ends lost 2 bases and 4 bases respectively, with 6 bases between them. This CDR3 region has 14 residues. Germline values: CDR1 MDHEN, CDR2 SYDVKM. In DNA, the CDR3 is TGTGCCAGCAGTTTAGGACAGGGGGCCAACGTCCTGACTTTC. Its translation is CASSLGQGANVLTF.

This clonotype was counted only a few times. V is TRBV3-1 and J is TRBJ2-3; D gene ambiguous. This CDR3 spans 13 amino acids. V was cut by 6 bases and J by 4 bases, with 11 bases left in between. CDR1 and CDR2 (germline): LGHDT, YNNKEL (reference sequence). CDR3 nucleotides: TGTGCCAGCAGTCAAAACAAAGCAGATACGCAGTATTTT. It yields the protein CASSQNKADTQYF.

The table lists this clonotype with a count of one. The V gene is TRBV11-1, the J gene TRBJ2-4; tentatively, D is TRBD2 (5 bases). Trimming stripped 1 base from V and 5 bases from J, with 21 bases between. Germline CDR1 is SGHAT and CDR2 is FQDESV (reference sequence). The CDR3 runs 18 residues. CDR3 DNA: TGTGCCAGCAGCTTAGTTTCTTGGGTTACTAGATGGGAAAACATTCAGTACTTC. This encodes CASSLVSWVTRWENIQYF.

The CDR3: CASSLGGPGSESTQYF. CDR3 sequence (DNA): TGTGCCAGCAGCTTAGGTGGTCCTGGTAGCGAATCGACCCAGTACTTC. The genes are TRBV7-9 and TRBJ2-5, with a possible D match to TRBD2 (5 bases). Germline CDR1 reads SEHNR; CDR2 reads FQNEAQ (reference sequence). The CDR3 runs to 16 residues. Trimming left V 1 base short and J 7 bases short, with 19 bases between. Based on the CDR3 plus reference TRBV7-9 and TRBJ2-5, the full variable domain is DTGVSQNPRHKITKRGQNVTFRCDPISEHNRLYWYRQTLGQGPEFLTYFQNEAQLEKSRLLSDRFSAERPKGSFSTLEIQRTEQGDSAMYLCASSLGGPGSESTQYFGPGTRLLVL.

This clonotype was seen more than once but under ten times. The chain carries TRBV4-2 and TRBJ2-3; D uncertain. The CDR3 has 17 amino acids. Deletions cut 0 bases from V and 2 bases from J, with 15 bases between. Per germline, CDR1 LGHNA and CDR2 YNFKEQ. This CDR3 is CASSQEAKGFLTDTQYF. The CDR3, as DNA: TGTGCCAGCAGCCAAGAGGCGAAGGGATTCCTCACAGATACGCAGTATTTT.

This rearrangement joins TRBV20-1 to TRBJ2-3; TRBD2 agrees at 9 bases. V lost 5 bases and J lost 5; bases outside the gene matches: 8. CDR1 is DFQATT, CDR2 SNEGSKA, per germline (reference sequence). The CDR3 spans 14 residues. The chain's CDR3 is CSACSSGVRDTQYF. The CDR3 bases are TGCAGTGCTTGTTCTAGCGGGGTGAGAGATACGCAGTATTTT.

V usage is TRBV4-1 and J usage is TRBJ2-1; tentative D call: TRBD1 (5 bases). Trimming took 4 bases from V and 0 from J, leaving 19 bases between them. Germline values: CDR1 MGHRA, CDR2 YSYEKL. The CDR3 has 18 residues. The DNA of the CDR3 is TGCGCCAGCAGCCGCTCATCTAGTGGGGCACACTCCTACAATGAGCAGTTCTTC. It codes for CASSRSSSGAHSYNEQFF.

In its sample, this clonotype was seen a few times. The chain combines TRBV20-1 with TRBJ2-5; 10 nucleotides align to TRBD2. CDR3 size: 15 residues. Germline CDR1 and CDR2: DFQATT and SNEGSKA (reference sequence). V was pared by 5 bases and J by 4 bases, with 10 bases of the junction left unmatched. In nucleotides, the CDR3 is TGCAGTGCTGAAAGCGGGACTAGCGAGTTAGAGACCCAGTACTTC. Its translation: CSAESGTSELETQYF.

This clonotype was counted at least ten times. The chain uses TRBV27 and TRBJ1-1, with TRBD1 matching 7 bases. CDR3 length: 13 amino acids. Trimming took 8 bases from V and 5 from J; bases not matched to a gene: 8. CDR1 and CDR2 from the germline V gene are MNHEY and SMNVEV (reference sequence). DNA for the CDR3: TGTGCCAGCCGACCCGACAGGGCGACTGAAGCTTTCTTT. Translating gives CASRPDRATEAFF.

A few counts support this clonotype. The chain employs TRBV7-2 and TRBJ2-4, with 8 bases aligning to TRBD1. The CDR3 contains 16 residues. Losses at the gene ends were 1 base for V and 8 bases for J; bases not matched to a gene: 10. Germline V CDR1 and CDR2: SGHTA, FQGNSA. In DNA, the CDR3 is TGTGCCAGCAGCTTAGGATCAGGGGGCACGGGTCACATTCAGTACTTC. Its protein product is CASSLGSGGTGHIQYF.

The CDR3 coding sequence is TGCAGCGTTGAGAATATGGGGGTTGACTATGGCTACACCTTC. This translates into CSVENMGVDYGYTF. The genes are TRBV29-1 and TRBJ1-2; possible D gene TRBD1, 5 bases. V lost 3 bases, J lost 3 bases, and 14 bases lay in between. Germline assignment: CDR1 SQVTM and CDR2 ANQGSEA. The CDR3 is 14 amino acids.

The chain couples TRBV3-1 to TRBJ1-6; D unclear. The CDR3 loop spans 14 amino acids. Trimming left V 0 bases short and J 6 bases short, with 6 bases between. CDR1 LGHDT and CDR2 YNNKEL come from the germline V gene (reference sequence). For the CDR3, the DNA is TGTGCCAGCAGCCAAGAAGATCGTAATTCACCCCTCCACTTT. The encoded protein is CASSQEDRNSPLHF.

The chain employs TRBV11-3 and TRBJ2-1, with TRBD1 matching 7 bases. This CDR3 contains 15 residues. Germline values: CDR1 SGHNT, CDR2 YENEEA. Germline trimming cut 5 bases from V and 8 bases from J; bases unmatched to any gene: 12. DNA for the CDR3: TGTGCCAGCAGCCTGACAGGGTCTACCATGGATGAGCAGTTCTTC. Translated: CASSLTGSTMDEQFF. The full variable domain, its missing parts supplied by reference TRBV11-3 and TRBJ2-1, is EAGVVQSPRYKIIEKKQPVAFWCNPISGHNTLYWYLQNLGQGPELLIRYENEEAVDDSQLPKDRFSAERLKGVDSTLKIQPAELGDSAVYLCASSLTGSTMDEQFFGPGTRLTVL.

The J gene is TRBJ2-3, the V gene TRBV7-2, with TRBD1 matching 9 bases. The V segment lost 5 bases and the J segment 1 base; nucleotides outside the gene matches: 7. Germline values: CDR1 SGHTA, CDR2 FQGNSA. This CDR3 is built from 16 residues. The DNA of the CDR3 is TGTGCCAGCAGCCAGAGGACAGGGGCTCGCACAGATACGCAGTATTTT. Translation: CASSQRTGARTDTQYF.

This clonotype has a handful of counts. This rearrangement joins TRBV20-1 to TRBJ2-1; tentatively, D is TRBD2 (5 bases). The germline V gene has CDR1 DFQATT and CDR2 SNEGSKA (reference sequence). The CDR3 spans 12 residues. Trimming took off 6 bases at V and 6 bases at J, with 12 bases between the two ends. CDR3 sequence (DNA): TGCAGTGCAGTTGCGGGTCCCAATGAGCAGTTCTTC. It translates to CSAVAGPNEQFF.

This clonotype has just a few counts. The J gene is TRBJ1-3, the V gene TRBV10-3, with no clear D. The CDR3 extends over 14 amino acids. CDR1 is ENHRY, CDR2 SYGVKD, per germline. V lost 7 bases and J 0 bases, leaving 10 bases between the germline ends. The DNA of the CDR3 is TGTGCCATCACCCCGGAGTTCTCTGGAAACACCATATATTTT. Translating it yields CAITPEFSGNTIYF.

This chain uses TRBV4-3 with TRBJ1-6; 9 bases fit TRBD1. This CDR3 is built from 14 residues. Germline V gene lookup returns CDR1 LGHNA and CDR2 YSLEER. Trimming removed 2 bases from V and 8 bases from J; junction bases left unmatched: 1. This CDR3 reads CASSQRDRDSPLHF. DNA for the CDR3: TGCGCCAGCAGCCAAAGGGACAGGGATTCACCCCTCCACTTT.

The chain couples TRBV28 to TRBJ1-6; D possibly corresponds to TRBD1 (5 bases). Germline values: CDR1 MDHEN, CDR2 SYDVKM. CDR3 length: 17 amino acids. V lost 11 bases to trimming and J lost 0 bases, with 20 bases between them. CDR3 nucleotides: TGTGCCGCCCGGGACGCCCGATACAGCTCCTATAATTCACCCCTCCACTTT. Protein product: CAARDARYSSYNSPLHF.

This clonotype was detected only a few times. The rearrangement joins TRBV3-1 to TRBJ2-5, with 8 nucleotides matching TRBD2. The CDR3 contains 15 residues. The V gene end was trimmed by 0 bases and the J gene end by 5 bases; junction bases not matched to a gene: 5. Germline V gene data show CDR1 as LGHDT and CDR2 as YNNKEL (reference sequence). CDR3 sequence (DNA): TGTGCCAGCAGCCAAGATTTTGCTAGCGGGGAGACCCAGTACTTC. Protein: CASSQDFASGETQYF.

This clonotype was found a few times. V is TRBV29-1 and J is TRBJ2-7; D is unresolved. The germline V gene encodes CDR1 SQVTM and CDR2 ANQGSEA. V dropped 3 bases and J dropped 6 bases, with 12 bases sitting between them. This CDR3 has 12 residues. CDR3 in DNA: TGCAGCGTTGATCTGGGTTTAGGCGAGCAGTACTTC. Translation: CSVDLGLGEQYF.

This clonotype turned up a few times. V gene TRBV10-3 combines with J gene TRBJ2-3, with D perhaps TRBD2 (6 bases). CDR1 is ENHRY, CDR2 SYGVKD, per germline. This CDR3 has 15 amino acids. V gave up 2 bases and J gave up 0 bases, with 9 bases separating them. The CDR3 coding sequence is TGTGCCATCAGTGAGACCGGGACTAGCACAGATACGCAGTATTTT. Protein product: CAISETGTSTDTQYF.

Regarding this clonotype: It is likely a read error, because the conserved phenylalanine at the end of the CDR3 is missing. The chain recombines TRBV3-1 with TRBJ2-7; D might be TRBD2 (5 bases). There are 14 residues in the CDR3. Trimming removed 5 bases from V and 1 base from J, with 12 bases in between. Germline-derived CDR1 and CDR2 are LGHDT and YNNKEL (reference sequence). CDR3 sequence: CASSYTRVSYEQYS. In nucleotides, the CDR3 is TGTGCCAGCAGCTACACTAGGGTATCCTACGAGCAGTACTCC.

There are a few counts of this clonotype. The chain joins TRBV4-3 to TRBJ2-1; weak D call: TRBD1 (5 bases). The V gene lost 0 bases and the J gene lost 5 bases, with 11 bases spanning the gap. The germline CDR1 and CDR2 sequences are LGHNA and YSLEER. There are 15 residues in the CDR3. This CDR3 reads CASSQDPGIDNEQFF. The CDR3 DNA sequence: TGCGCCAGCAGCCAAGATCCAGGGATAGACAATGAGCAGTTCTTC.